The clone carrying this T cell receptor (beta chain) was found a few times. What it recognizes is unknown. These data belong to a study of T-cell memory formation after mild COVID-19. Study-level points and caveats: The finding that pre-infection memory included some responding clones suggested that cross-reactive memory joined. Specificity for SARS-CoV-2 was not confirmed among the second-wave clones peaking on day 37. Those CD4+ clones that contracted were mainly in CM and EM (CD8+ ones in EMRA).

The CDR3 is 14 amino acids. Germline loops: CDR1 LGHDT, CDR2 YNNKEL (reference sequence). Trimming took off 3 bases at V and 0 bases at J, with 8 bases between the two ends. Barcoded TCR alpha and TCR beta cDNA libraries with UMIs came from 5'RACE using constant-segment primers. TCRdb recomputed calls from the 5' RACE reads with MiXCR, one row per CDR3 protein. The profile shows about 90,000 distinct CDR3 sequences, roughly 15% of them singletons. J is TRBJ1-1 and V is TRBV3-1; no definite D call. The receptor's source is a man aged 18 to 35 who had mild COVID-19 (a few samples of this study predate the infection). Cell type and time point are not known. Sequencing used PBMCs or a T cell subset sorted from them (not recorded which). CDR3 amino acids: CASSQAGLNTEAFF. DNA for the CDR3: TGTGCCAGCAGCCAGGCAGGATTGAACACTGAAGCTTTCTTT.